This note documents a single T cell receptor beta chain sequence. Its antigen is undetermined. The sample originates from a study of OX40 agonist ivuxolimab in advanced cancers. Background on the study: Hepatocellular carcinoma, melanoma, renal cell or head and neck cancer affected the dose-escalation patients. General study results and limits: Antigens targeted by the expanded peripheral T cells were not determined.

Germline V gene data show CDR1 as MRHNA and CDR2 as SNTAGT. The CDR3 is made up of 15 amino acids. The V and J ends lost 3 bases and 5 bases, in that order; junction bases with no gene match: 7. Method: immunoSEQ multiplex PCR; TCRdb's copy keeps in-frame clones and lacks some. The sample includes about 35,000 clones, 70% to 85% of them seen just once. The rearrangement joins TRBV6-4 to TRBJ2-1; 7 bases are shared with TRBD2. This clonotype was obtained from an adult with an advanced solid tumor such as melanoma, head and neck, liver or kidney cancer. This sample comprised CD4+ or CD8+ T cells sorted from blood, obtained in a trial of the OX40 agonist ivuxolimab. CDR3 sequence (DNA): TGTGCCAGCAGTGAGTGGGGGGGGTCCAACAATGAGCAGTTCTTC. Translation: CASSEWGGSNNEQFF.